What follows is one T cell receptor (beta chain) and its context. The target antigen is unknown. These data come from a study of cytomegalovirus exposure and HLA in healthy donors. Broader study findings: Within the data, a cluster of highly shared sequence variants was likely a sequencing artifact.

CDR1 and CDR2 (germline): SGHRS, YFSETQ. Deletions cut 4 bases from V and 6 bases from J, with 17 bases between. CDR3 length: 15 residues. The PCR made use of 60 Vbeta and 13 Jbeta primers. Assay used: immunoSEQ multiplex PCR; TCRdb lists only in-frame clones, some missing. The sample carries approximately 150,000 clones, roughly 85% recorded once. The rearrangement links TRBV5-1 to TRBJ2-1; tentatively, D is TRBD2 (5 bases). This receptor was obtained from a man in his forties or fifties in good health and CMV-seronegative. The sequenced material came from PBMCs. CDR3 DNA: TGCGCCAGCAGCCTGAGTGGGAGTCTGTCCAATGAGCAGTTCTTC. Translating it yields CASSLSGSLSNEQFF.